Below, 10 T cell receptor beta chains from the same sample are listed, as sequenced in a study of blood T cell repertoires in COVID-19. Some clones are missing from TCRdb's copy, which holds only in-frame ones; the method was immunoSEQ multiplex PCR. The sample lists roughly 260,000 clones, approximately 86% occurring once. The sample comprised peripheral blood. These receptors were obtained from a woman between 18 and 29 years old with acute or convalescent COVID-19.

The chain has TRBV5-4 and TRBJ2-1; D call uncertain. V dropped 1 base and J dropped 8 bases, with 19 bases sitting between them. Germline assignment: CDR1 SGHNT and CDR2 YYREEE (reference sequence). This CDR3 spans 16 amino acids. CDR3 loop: CASSLKRGGLPDEQFF. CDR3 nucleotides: TGTGCCAGCAGCTTGAAGCGTGGTGGCCTCCCGGATGAGCAGTTCTTC.

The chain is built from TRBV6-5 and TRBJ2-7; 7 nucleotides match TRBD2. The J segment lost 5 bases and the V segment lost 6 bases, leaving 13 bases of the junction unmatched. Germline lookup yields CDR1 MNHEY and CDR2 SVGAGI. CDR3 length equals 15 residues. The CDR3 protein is CASRNGRQGADEQYF. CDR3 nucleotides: TGTGCCAGCAGAAACGGGAGGCAGGGTGCCGACGAGCAGTACTTC.

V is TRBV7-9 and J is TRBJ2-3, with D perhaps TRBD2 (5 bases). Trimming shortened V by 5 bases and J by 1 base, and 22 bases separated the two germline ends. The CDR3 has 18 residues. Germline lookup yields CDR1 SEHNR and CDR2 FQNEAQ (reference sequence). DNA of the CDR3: TGTGCCAGCAGCACAACAACTCGGACTGTTCAGCGCACAGATACGCAGTATTTT. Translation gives CASSTTTRTVQRTDTQYF.

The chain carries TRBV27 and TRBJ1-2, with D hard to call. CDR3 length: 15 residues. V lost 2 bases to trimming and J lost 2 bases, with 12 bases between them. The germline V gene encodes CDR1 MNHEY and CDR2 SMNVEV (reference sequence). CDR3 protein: CASSLNGQLNYGYTF. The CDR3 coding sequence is TGTGCCAGCAGTTTAAATGGCCAACTAAACTATGGCTACACCTTC.

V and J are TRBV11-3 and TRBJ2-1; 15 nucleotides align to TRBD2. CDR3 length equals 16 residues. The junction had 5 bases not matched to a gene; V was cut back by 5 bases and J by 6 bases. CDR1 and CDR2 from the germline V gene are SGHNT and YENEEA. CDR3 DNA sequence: TGTGCCAGCAGCGTGGGACTAGCGGGAGGTGGCAATGAGCAGTTCTTC. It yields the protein CASSVGLAGGGNEQFF.

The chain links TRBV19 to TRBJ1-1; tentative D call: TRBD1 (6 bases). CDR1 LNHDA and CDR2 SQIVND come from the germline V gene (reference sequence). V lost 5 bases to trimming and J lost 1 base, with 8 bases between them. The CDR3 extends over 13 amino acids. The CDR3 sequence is CASSWTENTEAFF. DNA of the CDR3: TGTGCCAGTAGTTGGACAGAGAACACTGAAGCTTTCTTT.

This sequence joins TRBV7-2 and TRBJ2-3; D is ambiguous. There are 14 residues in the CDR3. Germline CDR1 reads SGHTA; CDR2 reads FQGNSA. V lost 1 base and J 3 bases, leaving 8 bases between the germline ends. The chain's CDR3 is CASSLDATTDTQYF. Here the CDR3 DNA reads TGTGCCAGCAGCTTAGATGCCACTACAGATACGCAGTATTTT.

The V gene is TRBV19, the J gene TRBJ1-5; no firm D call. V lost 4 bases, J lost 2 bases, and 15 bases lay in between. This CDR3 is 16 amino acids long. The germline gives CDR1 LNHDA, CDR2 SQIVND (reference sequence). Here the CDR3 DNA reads TGTGCCAGTAGTACTCCATCGGGGTTTGGCAATCAGCCCCAGCATTTT. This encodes CASSTPSGFGNQPQHF.

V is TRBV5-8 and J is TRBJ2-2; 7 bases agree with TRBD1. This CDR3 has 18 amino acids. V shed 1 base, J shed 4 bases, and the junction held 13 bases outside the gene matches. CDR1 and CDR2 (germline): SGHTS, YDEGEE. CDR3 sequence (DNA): TGTGCCAGCAGCTTGTATGTCCCCCCACAGGGGATCACCGGGGAGCTGTTTTTT. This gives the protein CASSLYVPPQGITGELFF.

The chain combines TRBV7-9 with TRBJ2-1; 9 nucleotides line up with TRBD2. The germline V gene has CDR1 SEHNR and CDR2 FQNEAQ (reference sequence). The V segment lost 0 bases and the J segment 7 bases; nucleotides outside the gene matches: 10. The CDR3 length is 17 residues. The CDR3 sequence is CASSLAGAGGPRNEQFF. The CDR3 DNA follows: TGTGCCAGCAGCTTAGCGGGTGCGGGAGGGCCGAGGAATGAGCAGTTCTTC.